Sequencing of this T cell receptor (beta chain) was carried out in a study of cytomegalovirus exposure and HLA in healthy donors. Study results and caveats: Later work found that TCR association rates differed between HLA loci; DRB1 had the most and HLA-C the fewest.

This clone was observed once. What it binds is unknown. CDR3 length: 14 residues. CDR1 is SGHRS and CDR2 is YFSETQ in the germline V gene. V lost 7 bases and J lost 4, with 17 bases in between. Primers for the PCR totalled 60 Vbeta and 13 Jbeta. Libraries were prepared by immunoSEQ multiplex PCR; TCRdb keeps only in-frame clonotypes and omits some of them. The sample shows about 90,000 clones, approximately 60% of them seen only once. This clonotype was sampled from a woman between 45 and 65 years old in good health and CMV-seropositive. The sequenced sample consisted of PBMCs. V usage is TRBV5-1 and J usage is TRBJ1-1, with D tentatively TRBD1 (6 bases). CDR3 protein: CASRWTADSTEAFF. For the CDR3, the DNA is TGCGCCAGCCGATGGACAGCAGATAGCACTGAAGCTTTCTTT.